This record concerns one T cell receptor (beta chain) sequence. The CDR3 sequence is 14 residues long. J was trimmed by 6 bases and V by 2 bases; bases with no gene match: 6. From germline, CDR1 is SGDLS and CDR2 YYNGEE. This record belongs to a study of technical replicates of blood from a few donors. Assay: immunoSEQ multiplex PCR; the TCRdb copy retains only in-frame clones and omits some. The data contain around 62,000 clones, about 97% of them seen just once; the ten biggest clones take up 0.2% to 0.3%. This TCR derives from a human donor in good health. The chain employs TRBV9 and TRBJ1-2; 8 positions match TRBD1. The sequenced material came from T cells isolated from PBMCs. The CDR3 nucleotides are TGTGCCAGCAGCGTTGAGGACAGGGATAATGGCTACACCTTC. This encodes CASSVEDRDNGYTF.